A selection of T cell receptor beta chains follows, all from one sample in a study of STAT5B mutations in CD4+ large granular lymphocyte leukemia. The assay was immunoSEQ multiplex PCR, and TCRdb's table has in-frame clones only and misses some. The sample includes 20,000 to 25,000 clones, about 81% seen only once; the top ten take roughly 9%. The sequenced sample was CD4+ T cells from blood buffy coats. These TCRs come from a human donor in good health. CDR3s include the opening cysteine and the closing phenylalanine or tryptophan. A D gene is named only where the DNA matches it firmly. Not every row has a clone size; where given, it reads once, few, many or a size class.

size	V	D	J	DNA	CDR3
-	TRBV18	TRBD1	TRBJ1-5	TGTGCCAGCTCACCACAGGGGGCTGGGGGCAATCAGCCCCAGCATTTT	CASSPQGAGGNQPQHF
-	TRBV14	-	TRBJ2-5	TGTGCCAGCAGCCCTGACAACGGTTTGACCCAGTACTTC	CASSPDNGLTQYF
-	TRBV18	-	TRBJ2-1	TGTGCCAGCTCACCGGCTTTGACTATATACAATGAGCAGTTCTTC	CASSPALTIYNEQFF
-	TRBV11-2	TRBD2	TRBJ2-2	TGTGCCAGCAGACCACTAGCGTTGAACACCGGGGAGCTGTTTTTT	CASRPLALNTGELFF
-	TRBV19	-	TRBJ2-7	TGTGCCAGTAGAGAAACGGGGGCCAGCTTCCCCTACGAGCAGTACTTC	CASRETGASFPYEQYF
-	TRBV4-3	-	TRBJ2-3	TGCGCCAGCAGCCAAGATGGGGGGGCGGTTGCAGATACGCAGTATTTT	CASSQDGGAVADTQYF
-	TRBV28	TRBD2	TRBJ2-5	TGTGCCAGCAGTTTATGGCAGGGTTTGCGGGAGCAGTACTTC	CASSLWQGLREQYF
-	TRBV29-1	-	TRBJ2-1	TGCAGCGTTGGGGGGTACAATGAGCAGTTCTTC	CSVGGYNEQFF
-	TRBV4-1	TRBD2	TRBJ2-3	TGCGCCAGCAGCCCCTCTTTCGAGCGGGGGGATTCTAGCACAGATACGCAGTATTTT	CASSPSFERGDSSTDTQYF
-	TRBV15	-	TRBJ1-2	TGTGCCACCAGCAGAGATTCCCAGGGGAGCTATGGCTACACCTTC	CATSRDSQGSYGYTF
-	TRBV28	TRBD1	TRBJ1-1	TGTGCCAGCAGTTTACGGCCGGGACAGGGAGCTTTCTTT	CASSLRPGQGAFF
-	TRBV28	-	TRBJ2-7	TGTGCCAGCACCTCCGGGACGGCAAACTACGAGCAGTACTTC	CASTSGTANYEQYF
-	TRBV27	-	TRBJ2-3	TGTGCCAGCAGTTCAAAAAGCACAGATACGCAGTATTTT	CASSSKSTDTQYF
few	TRBV30	TRBD1	TRBJ1-1	TGTGCCTCGGACAGGGGAGGGACTGAAGCTTTCTTT	CASDRGGTEAFF
-	TRBV30	-	TRBJ1-5	TGTGCCTGGTCCGGGAGCAATCAGCCCCAGCATTTT	CAWSGSNQPQHF
-	TRBV5-4	-	TRBJ1-6	TGTGCCAGCAGCTTTTGGGGGGTTCATTCACCCCTCCACTTT	CASSFWGVHSPLHF
-	TRBV5-4	-	TRBJ1-1	TGTGCCAGCAGCCCAGACTGGAAGACTACTGAAGCTTTCTTT	CASSPDWKTTEAFF
-	TRBV7-9	-	TRBJ1-4	TGTGCCAGCAGCTTAGGGACAACAAATCTTGAAAAACTGTTTTTT	CASSLGTTNLEKLFF
-	TRBV5-1	-	TRBJ1-4	TGCGCCAGCAGCCAGACCCTTGACGGAAGTCATAAATTGCTCACTAATGAAAAACTGTTTTTT	CASSQTLDGSHKLLTNEKLFF
-	TRBV5-1	-	TRBJ2-7	TGCGCCAGCAGCTTGTCTACCGTGACCTACGAGCAGTACTTC	CASSLSTVTYEQYF
-	TRBV6-5	-	TRBJ2-6	TGTGCCAGCAGGGCACAGGGCTCTGGGGCCAACGTCCTGACTTTC	CASRAQGSGANVLTF
-	TRBV30	TRBD1	TRBJ2-3	TGTGCCTGGAGTGTGACAGGGGCCAGCACAGATACGCAGTATTTT	CAWSVTGASTDTQYF
-	TRBV10-3	-	TRBJ1-3	TGTGCCATCAGTGAGTCGCTAGGGGCTGGAAACACCATATATTTT	CAISESLGAGNTIYF
-	TRBV18	-	TRBJ2-5	TGTGCCAGCTCATCTGGACATGGGATAGAAGAGACCCAGTACTTC	CASSSGHGIEETQYF
-	TRBV28	-	TRBJ2-7	TGTGCCAGCTCCGGGACCCACGCCGAGGAGCAGTACTTC	CASSGTHAEEQYF
-	TRBV11-2	-	TRBJ1-1	TGTGCCAGCAGGAATACAGGGTTTGGGACTGAAGCTTTCTTT	CASRNTGFGTEAFF
-	TRBV7-2	-	TRBJ1-2	TGTGCCAGCAGCTTACTTCGGGTTAGCTATGGCTACACCTTC	CASSLLRVSYGYTF
-	TRBV5-8	-	TRBJ2-1	TGTGCCCTTGGGCTGGCAAACAGCTACAATGAGCAGTTCTTC	CALGLANSYNEQFF
-	TRBV5-1	-	TRBJ2-7	TGCGCCAGCAGCTTGGGTGCGGGTAGCTCCTACGAGCAGTACTTC	CASSLGAGSSYEQYF
-	TRBV10-3	TRBD1	TRBJ2-2	TGTGCCATCAACAAGACGCCGGGACAGGGGACCGGGGAGCTGTTTTTT	CAINKTPGQGTGELFF
-	TRBV7-2	TRBD2	TRBJ2-1	TGTGCCAGCAGCCCTTTGACTAGCGGGGGACTCTACAATGAGCAGTTCTTC	CASSPLTSGGLYNEQFF
-	TRBV6-1	-	TRBJ1-6	TGTGCCAGCAGTGAGATCGGGGGATCACCCCTCCACTTT	CASSEIGGSPLHF
few	TRBV18	-	TRBJ2-7	TGTGCCAGCTCTCCCTTAGAGGGGGTCGGGTACGAGCAGTACTTC	CASSPLEGVGYEQYF
-	TRBV27	TRBD1	TRBJ1-4	TGTGCCAGCAGTGGGACAGGCCCTAATGAAAAACTGTTTTTT	CASSGTGPNEKLFF
-	TRBV6-5	-	TRBJ2-7	TGTGCAAGCGGCAGGTACGAGCAGTACTTC	CASGRYEQYF
-	TRBV7-2	TRBD1	TRBJ2-1	TGTGCCAGCAGCCCGGACAGGGGGCGCGATGAGCAGTTCTTC	CASSPDRGRDEQFF
few	TRBV7-2	-	TRBJ2-1	TGTGCCAGCAGCTTATCTTCCGCAGGAGCTTACAATGAGCAGTTCTTC	CASSLSSAGAYNEQFF
-	TRBV18	-	TRBJ1-1	TGTGCCAGCTCACCAGCCTTGAAAAGGAACACTGAAGCTTTCTTT	CASSPALKRNTEAFF
-	TRBV15	-	TRBJ2-5	TGTGCCACCAGCAGAGATGCAGGGCAAGAGACCCAGTACTTC	CATSRDAGQETQYF
-	TRBV19	TRBD2	TRBJ2-5	TGTGCCAGTAGTCCCGGGACTAGCCAAGAGACCCAGTACTTC	CASSPGTSQETQYF
-	TRBV14	-	TRBJ2-1	TGTGCCAGCAGCCATTGGACAGATAATCACAATGAGCAGTTCTTC	CASSHWTDNHNEQFF
-	TRBV28	TRBD1	TRBJ2-2	TGTGCCAGTTATCGGTCCGGACAGGGTGCCGGGGAGCTGTTTTTT	CASYRSGQGAGELFF
-	TRBV16	-	TRBJ1-1	TGTGCCAGCAGCCATTCTGGGACTGAAGCTTTCTTT	CASSHSGTEAFF
-	TRBV11-2	-	TRBJ1-1	TGTGCCAGCAGCTTAGATAGGGGGGCTAACCCATCCAACACTGAAGCTTTCTTT	CASSLDRGANPSNTEAFF
-	TRBV11-1	-	TRBJ2-2	TGTGCCAGCAGCTTAGGAGGCACCGGGGAGCTGTTTTTT	CASSLGGTGELFF
-	TRBV19	TRBD2	TRBJ2-7	TGTGCCAGTAGTATACTTGGAGCGGGGCAGGACGAGCAGTACTTC	CASSILGAGQDEQYF
-	TRBV6-5	-	TRBJ1-3	TGTGCCAGCAGTTACTCTGGGGGAAACACCATATATTTT	CASSYSGGNTIYF
-	TRBV28	-	TRBJ1-5	TGTGCCAGCATGACCGGGGGGGGCAATCAGCCCCAGCATTTT	CASMTGGGNQPQHF
-	TRBV5-1	-	TRBJ2-4	TGCGCCAGCAGCGACTGGGAGTACTTC	CASSDWEYF
-	TRBV19	-	TRBJ2-5	TGTGCCAGTAGTAAACAGGATCGAGAGACCCAGTACTTC	CASSKQDRETQYF
-	TRBV5-1	TRBD2	TRBJ2-1	TGCGCCAGCAGTTCCCCAGCGGGAGTGGGTTACAATGAGCAGTTCTTC	CASSSPAGVGYNEQFF